Below are 9 T cell receptor beta chains sequenced from a single sample in a study of identical twins. TCRdb re-called the 5' RACE reads through MiXCR, storing one row per CDR3 protein. The data contain fewer than 550,000 distinct CDR3 sequences, roughly an eighth of them singletons. These data are also associated with another study on yellow fever vaccine responses in identical twins.

Sequencing was performed on CD4+ T cells sorted from blood. The receptors were gathered from a young woman in good health.

This clonotype showed up many times. The J gene is TRBJ2-7, the V gene TRBV3-1; D remains unclear. Per germline, CDR1 LGHDT and CDR2 YNNKEL (reference sequence). The CDR3 is 14 amino acids. V dropped 4 bases and J dropped 5 bases, with 15 bases sitting between them. The chain's CDR3 is CASSRRDPANEQYF. As DNA, the CDR3 is TGTGCCAGCAGCCGCCGCGACCCAGCCAACGAGCAGTACTTC.

This clonotype occurred a few times. The gene calls are TRBV7-8 and TRBJ2-4; perhaps TRBD2 as D (6 bases). V was clipped by 7 bases and J by 1 base, with 11 bases between them. CDR3 length: 14 amino acids. Germline values: CDR1 SGHVS, CDR2 FQNEAQ. The CDR3 reads CASTPGGAKNIQYF. In DNA, the CDR3 is TGTGCCAGCACCCCTGGGGGGGCCAAAAACATTCAGTACTTC.

The genes are TRBV2 and TRBJ2-7; 8 bases map to TRBD2. The CDR3 has 15 amino acids. V gave up 4 bases and J gave up 1 base; unmatched junction bases: 6. The germline gives CDR1 SNHLY, CDR2 FYNNEI. This CDR3 is CASSVQRGISYEQYF. Written as DNA, the CDR3 is TGTGCCAGCAGTGTCCAGCGGGGGATTTCCTACGAGCAGTACTTC. The full variable domain, with the rest looked up from reference TRBV2 and TRBJ2-7, is EPEVTQTPSHQVTQMGQEVILRCVPISNHLYFYWYRQILGQKVEFLVSFYNNEISEKSEIFDDQFSVERPDGSNFTLKIRSTKLEDSAMYFCASSVQRGISYEQYFGPGTRLTVT.

This chain's CDR3 is CASSRNPSGANVLTF. In DNA form, the CDR3 reads TGTGCCAGCAGCCGAAACCCCTCTGGGGCCAACGTCCTGACTTTC. The chain employs TRBV11-2 and TRBJ2-6, with D hard to call. CDR1 and CDR2 (germline): SGHAT, FQNNGV. The ends were cut back, 5 bases at V and 0 bases at J, with 8 bases in the middle. This CDR3 contains 15 residues.

The gene calls are TRBV10-3 and TRBJ2-3; TRBD1 matches at 8 bases. The CDR3 sequence is 17 residues long. V was pared by 0 bases and J by 3 bases, with 8 bases of the junction left unmatched. Germline lookup yields CDR1 ENHRY and CDR2 SYGVKD. The CDR3 nucleotides read TGTGCCATCAGTGAGTCTTTGGACAGGGTCACAACAGATACGCAGTATTTT. Amino acids: CAISESLDRVTTDTQYF.

The chain joins TRBV11-2 to TRBJ2-5; a possible D gene is TRBD2 (5 bases). The CDR3 spans 14 residues. CDR1 is SGHAT, CDR2 FQNNGV, per germline. V lost 2 bases to trimming and J lost 7 bases, with 14 bases between them. CDR3 protein: CASSLMDRAGTQYF. CDR3 DNA sequence: TGTGCCAGCAGCTTAATGGATAGGGCGGGGACCCAGTACTTC. The whole variable domain, filled in from reference TRBV11-2 and TRBJ2-5, reads EAGVAQSPRYKIIEKRQSVAFWCNPISGHATLYWYQQILGQGPKLLIQFQNNGVVDDSQLPKDRFSAERLKGVDSTLKIQPAKLEDSAVYLCASSLMDRAGTQYFGPGTRLLVL.

This clonotype was seen ten or more times. The rearrangement uses TRBV5-1 and TRBJ2-5, with 9 bases fitting TRBD1. Germline CDR1 SGHRS, CDR2 YFSETQ. The junction had 4 bases not matched to a gene; V was cut back by 6 bases and J by 4 bases. The CDR3 runs to 13 residues. Here the CDR3 DNA reads TGCGCCAGCACGACAGGGGGGGGAGAGACCCAGTACTTC. This gives the protein CASTTGGGETQYF.

This sequence joins TRBV5-1 and TRBJ2-2, with 8 bases fitting TRBD1. The CDR3 spans 18 residues. From germline, CDR1 is SGHRS and CDR2 YFSETQ. The V segment lost 0 bases and the J segment 5 bases; nucleotides outside the gene matches: 12. CDR3 nucleotide sequence: TGCGCCAGCAGCTTGGCCCGTCTATCCAGGGGGCTTACCGGGGAGCTGTTTTTT. This gives the protein CASSLARLSRGLTGELFF.

The genes are TRBV3-1 and TRBJ2-7; 10 nucleotides line up with TRBD1. Trimming removed 1 base from V and 3 bases from J; junction bases left unmatched: 3. CDR3 length: 15 residues. Germline V lookup: CDR1 LGHDT, CDR2 YNNKEL (reference sequence). CDR3 region: CASSQAGTGVYEQYF. The CDR3 region has the DNA TGTGCCAGCAGCCAAGCCGGGACAGGGGTCTACGAGCAGTACTTC.